This is a list of T cell receptor beta chains from one sample in a study of T cell changes during pregnancy in multiple sclerosis. Repertoires were generated with immunoSEQ multiplex PCR, while TCRdb's copy carries only in-frame clones and drops some. The table lists tens of thousands of clones, roughly 89% of them singletons. Specimen: peripheral blood, collected in the second trimester of pregnancy. Source of these receptors: a female donor with multiple sclerosis, enrolled in a pregnancy study. CDR3s include the opening cysteine and the closing phenylalanine or tryptophan. A D gene is named only where the DNA matches it firmly. Clone sizes are given selectively: once, few, many, or a class where the clone is expanded.

>.|.|TRBJ1-1|TRBV5-1
CASRYRRDTEAFF
TGCGCCAGCAGGTACAGGAGAGACACTGAAGCTTTCTTT
>.|TRBD2|TRBJ2-7|TRBV5-6
CASSLGLAGLREQYF
TGTGCCAGCAGCTTGGGGCTAGCGGGTCTACGCGAGCAGTACTTC
>.|.|TRBJ1-5|TRBV18
CASSPRPAGGNQPQHF
TGTGCCAGCTCACCTCGGCCCGCAGGCGGGAATCAGCCCCAGCATTTT
>.|.|TRBJ2-2|TRBV11-2
CASSLTTGELFF
TGTGCCAGCAGCTTAACAACCGGGGAGCTGTTTTTT
>.|.|TRBJ1-5|TRBV6-1
CASRRTENQPQHF
TGTGCCAGCAGGAGGACAGAAAATCAGCCCCAGCATTTT
>.|.|TRBJ1-1|TRBV7-6
CASSIQAMNTEAFF
TGTGCCAGCAGCATACAGGCCATGAACACTGAAGCTTTCTTT
>once|.|TRBJ1-3|TRBV23-1
CASSQSWGSDSGNTIYF
TGCGCCAGCAGTCAATCGTGGGGCTCGGACTCTGGAAACACCATATATTTT
>.|TRBD1|TRBJ1-1|TRBV10-3
CAISEGGWSEAFF
TGTGCCATCAGTGAAGGGGGCTGGTCTGAAGCTTTCTTT
>few|.|TRBJ2-1|TRBV11-3
CASSSGASGLAANEQFF
TGTGCCAGCAGCTCCGGGGCCTCGGGACTTGCCGCAAATGAGCAGTTCTTC
>.|.|TRBJ1-5|TRBV27
CASRVLGSNQPQHF
TGTGCCAGCAGAGTTTTGGGCAGCAATCAGCCCCAGCATTTT
>.|TRBD1|TRBJ1-1|TRBV29-1
CSVEGERDREGTEAFF
TGCAGCGTTGAAGGGGAAAGGGACAGGGAAGGCACTGAAGCTTTCTTT
>few|.|TRBJ2-4|TRBV21-1
CASSNPVRGARAKNIQYF
TGTGCCAGCAGCAACCCCGTTAGGGGCGCGAGAGCCAAAAACATTCAGTACTTC
>.|TRBD1|TRBJ1-2|TRBV15
CATSRDLTGQGVAF
TGTGCCACCAGCAGAGATCTGACGGGACAGGGGGTCGCCTTC
>.|.|TRBJ2-7|TRBV18
CASSPPPDTDYEQYF
TGTGCCAGCTCACCACCTCCGGACACCGACTACGAGCAGTACTTC
>.|.|TRBJ2-3|TRBV5-4
CASSLAGPRTDTQYF
TGTGCCAGCAGCTTGGCCGGTCCTCGCACAGATACGCAGTATTTT
>.|.|TRBJ1-3|TRBV7-9
CASSLGRAGNTIYF
TGTGCCAGCAGCTTAGGCAGGGCCGGAAACACCATATATTTT
>.|TRBD1|TRBJ1-3|TRBV2
CASRFAGGFFGNTIYF
TGTGCCAGCAGATTCGCAGGGGGCTTTTTTGGAAACACCATATATTTT
>.|.|TRBJ1-2|TRBV11-2
CASSPAGLYGYTF
TGTGCCAGCAGCCCGGCGGGGTTATATGGCTACACCTTC
>.|.|TRBJ2-7|TRBV29-1
CSVESGGHEQYF
TGCAGCGTTGAATCAGGGGGGCACGAGCAGTACTTC
>once|.|TRBJ2-4|TRBV10-1
CASSESAGRNIQYF
TGCGCCAGCAGTGAGTCGGCAGGGCGGAACATTCAGTACTTC